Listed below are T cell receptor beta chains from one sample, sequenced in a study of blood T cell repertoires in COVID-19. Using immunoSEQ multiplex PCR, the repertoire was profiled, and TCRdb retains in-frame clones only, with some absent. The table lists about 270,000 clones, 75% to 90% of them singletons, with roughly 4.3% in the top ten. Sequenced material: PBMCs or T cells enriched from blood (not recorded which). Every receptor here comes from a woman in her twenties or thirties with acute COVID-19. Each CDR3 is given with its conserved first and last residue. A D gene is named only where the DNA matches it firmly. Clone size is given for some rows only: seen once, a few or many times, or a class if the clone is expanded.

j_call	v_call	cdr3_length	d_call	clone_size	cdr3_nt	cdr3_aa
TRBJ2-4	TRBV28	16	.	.	TGTGCCAGCAGTTTATTTTCCTTAGTAGCCAAAAACATTCAGTACTTC	CASSLFSLVAKNIQYF
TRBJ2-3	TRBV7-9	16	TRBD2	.	TGTGCCAGCAGCCCGACAGCGGGAACTAGCACAGATACGCAGTATTTT	CASSPTAGTSTDTQYF
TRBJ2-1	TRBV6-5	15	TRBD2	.	TGTGCCAGCAGTTACTCAGGACTAGCATACAATGAGCAGTTCTTC	CASSYSGLAYNEQFF
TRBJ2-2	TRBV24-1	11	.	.	TGTGCCACCAGTGCGTCCGGGGAGCTGTTTTTT	CATSASGELFF
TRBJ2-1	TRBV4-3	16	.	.	TGCGCCAGCAGCCAAGATCTAGCCAGCTCCTACAATGAGCAGTTCTTC	CASSQDLASSYNEQFF
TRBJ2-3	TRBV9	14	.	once	TGTGCCAGCAGCGTAGCCCCAGGGCCAGATACGCAGTATTTT	CASSVAPGPDTQYF
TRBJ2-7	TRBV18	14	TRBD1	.	TGTGCCAGCTCACCTGAGGGGGCTGGAAACGAGCAGTACTTC	CASSPEGAGNEQYF
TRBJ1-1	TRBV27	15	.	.	TGTGCCAGCACCCCTTCAGGGACGGGGGACACTGAAGCTTTCTTT	CASTPSGTGDTEAFF
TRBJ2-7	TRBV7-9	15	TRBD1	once	TGTGCCAGCAGCTTACCGGCAGGGGGACGGTACGAGCAGTACTTC	CASSLPAGGRYEQYF
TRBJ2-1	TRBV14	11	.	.	TGTGCCAGCAGCCAAGGGAGCGAGCAGTTCTTC	CASSQGSEQFF
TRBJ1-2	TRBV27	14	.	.	TGTGCCAGCAGCGGTTCAGGGGCCTTCTATGGCTACACCTTC	CASSGSGAFYGYTF
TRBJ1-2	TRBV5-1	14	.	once	TGCGCCAGCAGCTTGGAAGACAGCTCCTATGGCTACACCTTC	CASSLEDSSYGYTF
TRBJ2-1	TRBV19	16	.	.	TGTGCCAGTAGTCCGCAGGTCCAGAGCTCCTACAATGAGCAGTTCTTC	CASSPQVQSSYNEQFF
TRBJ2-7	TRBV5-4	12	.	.	TGTGCCAGCAGCTTGTCCCCCGGCGAGCAGTACTTC	CASSLSPGEQYF
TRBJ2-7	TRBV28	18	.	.	TGTGCCAGCAGTTTAATGTCTTTCGGAAGGGGATCCCCCTACGAGCAGTACTTC	CASSLMSFGRGSPYEQYF
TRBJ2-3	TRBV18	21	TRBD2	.	TGTGCCAGCTCCCCCCCGACGGGGTGGTGGCTAGCGGGGGAGATTCCAGATACGCAGTATTTT	CASSPPTGWWLAGEIPDTQYF
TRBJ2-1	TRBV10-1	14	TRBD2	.	TGCGCCACCTCTAATAGCGGGAGTCCGAATGAGCAGTTCTTC	CATSNSGSPNEQFF
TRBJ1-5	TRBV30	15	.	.	TGTGCCTGGAGTGTAGAGTTGGCGGGCTTCCAGCCCCAGCATTTT	CAWSVELAGFQPQHF
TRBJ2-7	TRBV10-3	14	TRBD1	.	TGTGCCACGGCCCCGGGACAGGTCATCTACGAGCAGTACTTC	CATAPGQVIYEQYF
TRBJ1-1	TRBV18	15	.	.	TGTGCCAGCTCACCAAGGTGGGGACTTGGCACTGAAGCTTTCTTT	CASSPRWGLGTEAFF
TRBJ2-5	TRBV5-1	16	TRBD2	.	TGCGCCAGCAGCGTCCGGACTAGCGGGAGTTCAGAGACCCAGTACTTC	CASSVRTSGSSETQYF
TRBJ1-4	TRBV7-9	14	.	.	TGTGCCAGCATTAAAGATACTGGTAATGAAAAACTGTTTTTT	CASIKDTGNEKLFF
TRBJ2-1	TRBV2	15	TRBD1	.	TGTGCCATCGGGACAGGGGTATCGGGGTACAATGAGCAGTTCTTC	CAIGTGVSGYNEQFF